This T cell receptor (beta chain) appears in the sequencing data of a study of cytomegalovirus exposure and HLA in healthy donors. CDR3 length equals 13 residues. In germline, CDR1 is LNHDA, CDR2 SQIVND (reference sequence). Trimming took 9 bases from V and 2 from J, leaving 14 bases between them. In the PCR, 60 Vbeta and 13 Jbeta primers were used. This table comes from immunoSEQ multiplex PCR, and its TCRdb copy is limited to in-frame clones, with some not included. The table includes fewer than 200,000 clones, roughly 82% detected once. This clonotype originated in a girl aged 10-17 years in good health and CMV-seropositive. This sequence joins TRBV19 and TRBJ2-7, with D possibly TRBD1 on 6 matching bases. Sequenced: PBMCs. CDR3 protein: CARPQGRTYEQYF. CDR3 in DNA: TGTGCCAGACCCCAGGGGCGAACCTACGAGCAGTACTTC.